This T cell receptor beta chain was obtained from a study of response to subunit inactivated influenza vaccine. Study findings and constraints: It was suggested by the authors that few new T cells are recruited by each seasonal influenza vaccination.

CDR1 and CDR2 from the germline V gene are MNHEY and SVGAGI. Trimming took 3 bases from V and 6 from J, leaving 21 bases between them. This CDR3 comprises 18 residues. TCRdb itself ran the RT-PCR reads through MiXCR, one entry per CDR3 protein. The table lists approximately 520,000 distinct CDR3 sequences, more than 15% of them singletons. This clonotype was seen ten or more times. As yet, its antigen is unknown. V usage is TRBV6-5 and J usage is TRBJ1-6, with D possibly matching TRBD1 (6 bases). This TCR came from a man aged 45-69 years who received an inactivated influenza vaccine. The material sequenced was CD4+ T cells sorted from PBMCs, taken roughly 24 months after vaccination. The CDR3 nucleotides are TGTGCCAGCAGTTATTACCGGGCGCACGGGACAACTAATTCACCCCTCCACTTT. Amino acid sequence: CASSYYRAHGTTNSPLHF.